Below, 21 T cell receptor beta chains from the same sample are listed, as sequenced in a study of shared clonotypes between healthy human individuals. Only in-frame clones appear in the TCRdb table, and some are missing; sequencing was by immunoSEQ multiplex PCR. The sample includes about 1 million clones, 60% to 80% of them seen just once. The sequencing input was memory CD4+ T cells sorted from blood. The subset is: CD45RA-negative fraction. These receptors all come from a man aged 18 to 35 in good health.

J is TRBJ1-3 and V is TRBV5-4, with a weak D call TRBD1 (6 bases). The germline gives CDR1 SGHNT, CDR2 YYREEE (reference sequence). The V gene lost 2 bases and the J gene lost 2 bases, with 11 bases spanning the gap. The CDR3 extends over 15 amino acids. The CDR3 nucleotides read TGTGCCAGCAGCTTTATGAGGGGGGCTGGAAACACCATATATTTT. This codes for CASSFMRGAGNTIYF.

This clone was counted at least ten times. This chain uses TRBV7-9 with TRBJ1-6; 9 nucleotides align to TRBD1. Germline V gives CDR1 SEHNR, CDR2 FQNEAQ (reference sequence). The CDR3 contains 19 residues. The trim removed 1 base at V and 0 bases at J, leaving 7 bases unmatched. CDR3 region: CASSLGGQGWSSYNSPLHF. DNA of the CDR3: TGTGCCAGCAGCTTAGGGGGACAGGGATGGAGCTCCTATAATTCACCCCTCCACTTT. Combining the CDR3 with reference TRBV7-9 and TRBJ1-6 gives the whole variable domain DTGVSQNPRHKITKRGQNVTFRCDPISEHNRLYWYRQTLGQGPEFLTYFQNEAQLEKSRLLSDRFSAERPKGSFSTLEIQRTEQGDSAMYLCASSLGGQGWSSYNSPLHFGNGTRLTVT.

This clone was found many times. The chain combines TRBV19 with TRBJ1-4; D perhaps matches TRBD1 (6 bases). Germline V gene sequence: CDR1 LNHDA, CDR2 SQIVND (reference sequence). The length of the CDR3 is 15 residues. V lost 7 bases to trimming and J lost 7 bases, with 19 bases between them. DNA for the CDR3: TGTGCCAGTAAACCTCCGCATAAGGGGGGTGAAAAACTGTTTTTT. Translating it yields CASKPPHKGGEKLFF.

This chain joins TRBV7-9 and TRBJ1-4, with D possibly being TRBD1 (6 bases). The ends were cut back, 2 bases at V and 8 bases at J, with 15 bases in the middle. Germline V lookup: CDR1 SEHNR, CDR2 FQNEAQ (reference sequence). The CDR3 contains 15 residues. In nucleotides, the CDR3 is TGTGCCAGCAGCTTATCAGGGGTTAGTTCCGAAAAACTGTTTTTT. It translates to CASSLSGVSSEKLFF.

The chain employs TRBV7-9 and TRBJ1-1; 8 nucleotides align to TRBD1. Per germline, CDR1 SEHNR and CDR2 FQNEAQ (reference sequence). The CDR3 has 13 residues. The V gene end was trimmed by 2 bases and the J gene end by 6 bases; junction bases not matched to a gene: 2. The CDR3 spells CASSLIQGAEAFF. CDR3 nucleotides: TGTGCCAGCAGCTTAATACAGGGGGCTGAAGCTTTCTTT.

Details on this clone: Given a much more abundant clone one base away, this may be a read error. This chain connects TRBV7-9 to TRBJ1-2; TRBD1 agrees at 9 bases. This CDR3 is 14 amino acids long. Trimming at V came to 5 bases and at J to 3 bases, leaving 4 bases not matched to a gene. Germline values: CDR1 SEHNR, CDR2 FQNEAQ (reference sequence). The CDR3 bases are TGTGCCAGCAGCCAGGGACAGGGTCACTATGGCTACACCTTC. Translation: CASSQGQGHYGYTF.

In its sample, this clone was seen once. The chain is built from TRBV4-1 and TRBJ1-2; D gene uncertain. V was pared by 4 bases and J by 8 bases, with 11 bases between. The CDR3 extends over 12 amino acids. CDR1 is MGHRA and CDR2 is YSYEKL in the germline V gene. CDR3 residues: CASSPSGWGYTF. The CDR3 nucleotides are TGCGCCAGCAGCCCCTCCGGATGGGGCTACACCTTC.

The genes are TRBV7-8 and TRBJ1-2; no reliable D call. Germline CDR1 SGHVS, CDR2 FQNEAQ. Trimming pared 5 bases from V and 0 bases from J, leaving 19 bases between. This CDR3 comprises 17 residues. The CDR3 is CASSPKATQITNYGYTF. CDR3 coding DNA: TGTGCCAGCAGCCCAAAAGCCACACAAATAACTAACTATGGCTACACCTTC.

The chain joins TRBV7-9 to TRBJ1-3; a possible D gene is TRBD1 (5 bases). Per germline, CDR1 SEHNR and CDR2 FQNEAQ (reference sequence). The CDR3 has 15 residues. V lost 4 bases and J lost 1, with 11 bases in between. This chain's CDR3 is CASSSVGGSGNTIYF. CDR3 DNA sequence: TGTGCCAGCAGCTCCGTCGGGGGATCTGGAAACACCATATATTTT.

The V call is TRBV6-4, the J call TRBJ2-3; D remains unclear. Trimming took off 3 bases at V and 2 bases at J, with 9 bases between the two ends. The CDR3 consists of 14 residues. Germline V lookup: CDR1 MRHNA, CDR2 SNTAGT. The CDR3 sequence: CASSENLNTDTQYF. Written as DNA, the CDR3 is TGTGCCAGCAGTGAAAACTTAAACACAGATACGCAGTATTTT.

This chain connects TRBV6-5 to TRBJ1-1; a possible D gene is TRBD1 (5 bases). CDR1 MNHEY and CDR2 SVGAGI come from the germline V gene. The V and J ends lost 7 bases and 2 bases respectively, with 11 bases between them. The CDR3 runs 13 residues. Here the CDR3 reads CASTQGDNTEAFF. CDR3 in DNA: TGTGCCAGCACGCAGGGCGATAACACTGAAGCTTTCTTT.

The chain carries TRBV11-2 and TRBJ1-2, with D unclear. The CDR3 runs to 12 residues. The V end was cut by 5 bases, the J end by 7 bases, with 11 bases between. Germline V gene sequence: CDR1 SGHAT, CDR2 FQNNGV. CDR3 residues: CASSRDSLGYTF. CDR3 nucleotides: TGTGCCAGCAGCCGAGACTCCCTTGGCTACACCTTC.

The CDR3 DNA sequence: TGTGCCACCAGCAGAGATGGAGGAGAGAACAATGAGCAGTTCTTC. It encodes CATSRDGGENNEQFF. The rearrangement uses TRBV15 and TRBJ2-1; D perhaps matches TRBD2 (5 bases). V was clipped by 0 bases and J by 5 bases, with 11 bases between them. Looked up from germline, CDR1 is LNHNV and CDR2 is YYDKDF (reference sequence). The length of the CDR3 is 15 residues.

The chain has TRBV5-4 and TRBJ2-3; TRBD2 matches at 8 bases. The V gene end was trimmed by 4 bases and the J gene end by 5 bases; junction bases not matched to a gene: 9. CDR3 length: 15 amino acids. The germline CDR1 and CDR2 sequences are SGHNT and YYREEE (reference sequence). CDR3: CASSPGGGPRDTQYF. In DNA form, the CDR3 reads TGTGCCAGCAGCCCCGGGGGGGGTCCTCGAGATACGCAGTATTTT.

CDR3 amino acids: CASSLAHQGARETQYF. The CDR3 bases are TGTGCCAGCAGCTTAGCGCACCAGGGGGCTCGGGAGACCCAGTACTTC. This sequence joins TRBV7-9 and TRBJ2-5, with 8 bases identical to TRBD1. CDR1 is SEHNR and CDR2 is FQNEAQ in the germline V gene (reference sequence). The V gene end was trimmed by 0 bases and the J gene end by 5 bases; junction bases not matched to a gene: 8. CDR3 length: 16 residues.

The chain links TRBV29-1 to TRBJ2-1, with 11 bases lining up with TRBD1. Germline V gene data show CDR1 as SQVTM and CDR2 as ANQGSEA. The CDR3 runs to 14 residues. With 4 bases clipped from V and 4 bases from J, the junction kept 3 bases outside the gene matches. The CDR3: CSVVGTGGYNEQFF. CDR3 coding DNA: TGCAGCGTTGTTGGGACAGGGGGTTACAATGAGCAGTTCTTC.

The chain has TRBV30 and TRBJ2-5; D is uncertain. CDR1 and CDR2 from the germline V gene are GTSNPN and SVGIG (reference sequence). V lost 0 bases and J lost 3, with 14 bases in between. The CDR3 spans 15 residues. CDR3 DNA: TGTGCCTGGAGTGTCTCTCGCAAAGCCAAAGAGACCCAGTACTTC. It translates to CAWSVSRKAKETQYF.

This clone has only one observation. The chain carries TRBV5-1 and TRBJ1-1, with D perhaps TRBD1 (6 bases). The V and J ends lost 4 bases and 1 base respectively, with 17 bases between them. The CDR3 has 16 amino acids. Per germline, CDR1 SGHRS and CDR2 YFSETQ. The CDR3 spells CASSPRSGVGNTEAFF. The CDR3 DNA is TGCGCCAGCAGCCCCAGATCAGGGGTAGGGAACACTGAAGCTTTCTTT.

This sequence joins TRBV2 and TRBJ2-7, with D unresolved. The germline V gene has CDR1 SNHLY and CDR2 FYNNEI. V was shortened by 2 bases and J by 3 bases, with 8 bases between the two germline ends. CDR3 size: 13 residues. The CDR3 sequence is CASSELRDYEQYF. The CDR3 nucleotides read TGTGCCAGCAGTGAACTCAGAGACTACGAGCAGTACTTC.

This clone was found once. The gene calls are TRBV11-2 and TRBJ2-5, with unresolved D. The DNA end is more similar to TRBJ2-7, so the J call may be wrong. This CDR3 is 15 amino acids long. In germline, CDR1 is SGHAT, CDR2 FQNNGV. The CDR3 sequence: CASSLGSGQPYEQYF. In DNA form, the CDR3 reads TGTGCCAGCAGCTTAGGGTCAGGCCAACCCTACGAGCAGTACTTC.

The V call is TRBV9, the J call TRBJ2-3; perhaps TRBD2 as D (6 bases). The ends were cut back, 7 bases at V and 1 base at J, with 25 bases in the middle. Germline values: CDR1 SGDLS, CDR2 YYNGEE. The CDR3 is 18 residues long. This chain's CDR3 is CASQSLADRQFGTDTQYF. DNA of the CDR3: TGTGCCAGCCAGTCATTAGCGGATAGGCAGTTCGGCACAGATACGCAGTATTTT.